The 2 T cell receptor beta chains below all came from one sample that was sequenced in a study of cytotoxic CD8 clonotypes in ibrutinib-treated CLL. Method: immunoSEQ multiplex PCR; TCRdb's copy keeps in-frame clones and lacks some. The table has around 70,000 clones, about nine tenths seen once. The sample in question was PBMCs, obtained after 12 months of ibrutinib treatment. Receptor source: a human donor with chronic lymphocytic leukemia.

This chain links TRBV28 with TRBJ2-1, with TRBD2 identical over 9 bases. The germline gives CDR1 MDHEN, CDR2 SYDVKM. After removal of 5 bases from V and 3 bases from J, the junction contained 5 bases not matched to a gene. The CDR3 spans 15 residues. In DNA form, the CDR3 reads TGTGCCAGCAGTGTTACTAGCGGGCACTACAATGAGCAGTTCTTC. Translating gives CASSVTSGHYNEQFF.

This chain links TRBV7-2 with TRBJ2-1, with D perhaps matching TRBD2 (6 bases). CDR3 length: 15 residues. Per germline, CDR1 SGHTA and CDR2 FQGNSA. The V and J ends lost 4 bases and 7 bases respectively, with 17 bases between them. The CDR3 here is CASSSLTRPLNEQFF. The CDR3 nucleotides are TGTGCCAGCAGCTCCTTGACTAGGCCCTTGAATGAGCAGTTCTTC.